This passage covers 28 T cell receptor beta chains from one sample sequenced in a study of breast tumors, draining lymph nodes, adjacent tissues. The lymph nodes were axillary draining lymph nodes from breast cancer patients. TCRdb reanalysed the multiplex PCR reads using MiXCR and keeps one entry per CDR3 protein. Of under 150,000 distinct CDR3 sequences in the sample, 20% are singletons; the top ten hold under 4.5%. Sequenced input: axillary lymph node tissue. The receptors come from a female donor with breast cancer. Some clones in this sample may be carry-over from other donors' samples.

This clonotype was counted ten times or more. J is TRBJ2-2 and V is TRBV7-8; D could derive from TRBD1 or TRBD2 (5 bases each). Trimming took 2 bases from V and 0 from J, leaving 10 bases between them. CDR1 and CDR2 from the germline V gene are SGHVS and FQNEAQ. CDR3 size: 16 residues. This CDR3 is CASSLRMGPNTGELFF. The CDR3 nucleotides are TGTGCCAGCAGCTTAAGGATGGGACCGAACACCGGGGAGCTGTTTTTT.

This clonotype has at least ten counts. The genes are TRBV10-3 and TRBJ2-1; 9 nucleotides match TRBD2. The CDR3 covers 18 residues. J lost 10 bases, V lost 0 bases, and 16 bases had no gene match. From germline, CDR1 is ENHRY and CDR2 SYGVKD. CDR3 region: CAISESLGLVAGAREQFF. The DNA of the CDR3 is TGTGCCATCAGTGAGTCTCTAGGTTTGGTAGCGGGAGCAAGGGAGCAGTTCTTC.

Ten or more counts support this clonotype. The chain joins TRBV2 to TRBJ2-1; TRBD2 matches at 7 bases. The germline gives CDR1 SNHLY, CDR2 FYNNEI. With 2 bases clipped from V and 4 bases from J, the junction kept 5 bases outside the gene matches. The CDR3 contains 15 residues. The CDR3 bases are TGTGCCAGCAGTGAATCGGGAGGAAAGTACAATGAGCAGTTCTTC. It is translated as CASSESGGKYNEQFF.

This clonotype was recorded at least ten times. The chain combines TRBV7-3 with TRBJ2-3; 11 nucleotides match TRBD2. From germline, CDR1 is SGHTA and CDR2 FQGTGA. The length of the CDR3 is 16 residues. V gave up 6 bases and J gave up 3 bases; unmatched junction bases: 8. The CDR3 sequence: CASSRIAGGPTDTQYF. CDR3 coding DNA: TGTGCCAGCAGTCGGATAGCGGGAGGGCCAACAGATACGCAGTATTTT.

This clonotype was counted many times. The V and J genes are TRBV28 and TRBJ2-7; 11 bases are shared with TRBD2. This CDR3 has 14 residues. Germline trimming cut 4 bases from V and 5 bases from J; bases unmatched to any gene: 4. Germline V lookup: CDR1 MDHEN, CDR2 SYDVKM. As DNA, the CDR3 is TGTGCCAGCAGTTCACTAGCGGGAGTCCACGAGCAGTACTTC. Translated: CASSSLAGVHEQYF.

Comment on this clonotype: A clone one base away is much larger, so this may be a read error. The rearrangement joins TRBV20-1 to TRBJ2-2, with 10 bases identical to TRBD2. Germline CDR1 DFQATT, CDR2 SNEGSKA (reference sequence). V gave up 6 bases and J gave up 6 bases; unmatched junction bases: 13. CDR3 length equals 16 residues. The CDR3 here is CSARPTSGANAGELFF. CDR3 bases: TGCAGTGCGAGACCAACTAGCGGGGCTAACGCCGGGGAGCTGTTTTTT.

Worth noting for this clonotype: A much larger clone differs by one base, so this may be a read error. The rearrangement joins TRBV5-4 to TRBJ1-2; no clear D. Looked up from germline, CDR1 is SGHNT and CDR2 is YYREEE (reference sequence). The CDR3 is 13 residues long. The germline V and J ends were trimmed by 1 base and 4 bases, with 8 bases remaining between them. The CDR3 here is CASSLFTRYGYTF. CDR3 DNA sequence: TGTGCCAGCAGCTTGTTCACCCGCTATGGCTACACCTTC.

This clonotype showed up just a few times. This may be a read error: a much more frequent sequence differs by one nucleotide. The chain combines TRBV24-1 with TRBJ2-7; D is perhaps TRBD2 (6 bases). This CDR3 has 14 amino acids. The ends were cut back, 2 bases at V and 2 bases at J, with 9 bases in the middle. Germline CDR1 KGHDR, CDR2 SFDVKD. CDR3 protein: CATSDSAGTYEQYF. DNA of the CDR3: TGTGCCACCAGTGATTCTGCGGGAACCTACGAGCAGTACTTC.

This clonotype was picked up many times. The chain links TRBV2 to TRBJ2-3; D gene uncertain. Germline CDR1 is SNHLY and CDR2 is FYNNEI. CDR3 length equals 13 residues. With 4 bases removed from V and 6 bases from J, the gap between germline ends came to 11 bases. CDR3 DNA: TGTGCCAGCAGTGTTGGAGCTGGCGATACGCAGTATTTT. Translation: CASSVGAGDTQYF.

Ten or more counts support this clonotype. The chain carries TRBV6-1 and TRBJ1-6; D is perhaps TRBD1 (5 bases). Germline V gene sequence: CDR1 MNHNS, CDR2 SASEGT. The CDR3 contains 16 residues. Trimming left V 0 bases short and J 2 bases short, with 8 bases between. The CDR3 sequence is CASSEAFRAYNSPLHF. In DNA, the CDR3 is TGTGCCAGCAGTGAAGCATTCAGGGCCTATAATTCACCCCTCCACTTT.

This clonotype was found a few times. The chain carries TRBV6-6 and TRBJ1-1, with D unclear. V lost 0 bases, J lost 1 base, and 6 bases lay in between. Germline V gives CDR1 MNHNY, CDR2 SVGAGI (reference sequence). The CDR3 is made up of 14 amino acids. CDR3 amino acids: CASSYSESNTEAFF. CDR3 nucleotides: TGTGCCAGCAGTTACTCGGAATCGAACACTGAAGCTTTCTTT.

This clonotype was counted ten times or more. The V and J genes are TRBV29-1 and TRBJ1-2; D is uncertain. This CDR3 has 12 amino acids. The germline V gene has CDR1 SQVTM and CDR2 ANQGSEA. V lost 6 bases and J 2 bases, leaving 10 bases between the germline ends. The CDR3 loop reads CSVAGINYGYTF. CDR3 nucleotides: TGCAGCGTGGCGGGAATCAACTATGGCTACACCTTC.

Concerning this clonotype itself: This sequence may be a read error, since a much larger clone differs from it by one base. The V and J genes are TRBV19 and TRBJ2-2; no firm D call. V lost 10 bases to trimming and J lost 1 base, with 10 bases between them. The length of the CDR3 is 13 residues. CDR1 LNHDA and CDR2 SQIVND come from the germline V gene (reference sequence). The CDR3 DNA is TGTGCCACCCGCCAGAGGAACACCGGGGAGCTGTTTTTT. Residues: CATRQRNTGELFF.

This clonotype has a count of ten or more. This sequence joins TRBV20-1 and TRBJ1-5, with a weak D call TRBD1 (6 bases). The V and J ends lost 6 bases and 3 bases respectively, with 18 bases between them. Germline assignment: CDR1 DFQATT and CDR2 SNEGSKA (reference sequence). The CDR3 has 15 amino acids. CDR3 nucleotide sequence: TGCAGTGCCGAACCGGGAGGACAGATCAATCAGCCCCAGCATTTT. It specifies CSAEPGGQINQPQHF.

The sample holds a few counts of this clonotype. This chain joins TRBV3-1 and TRBJ1-5; D not certain. This CDR3 region has 14 residues. Trimming left V 0 bases short and J 7 bases short, with 10 bases between. CDR1 LGHDT and CDR2 YNNKEL come from the germline V gene (reference sequence). The CDR3 loop reads CASSQDFRAQPQHF. CDR3 DNA: TGTGCCAGCAGCCAAGATTTCCGGGCCCAGCCCCAGCATTTT.

The rearrangement uses TRBV7-8 and TRBJ2-3; a weak D match, TRBD2 (6 bases). The V end was cut by 3 bases, the J end by 3 bases, with 13 bases between. The CDR3 totals 15 residues. CDR1 SGHVS and CDR2 FQNEAQ come from the germline V gene. The CDR3 bases are TGTGCCAGCAGCTTCGGGAGAACGGGTACAGATACGCAGTATTTT. Residues: CASSFGRTGTDTQYF.

This clonotype was counted at least ten times. The chain recombines TRBV9 with TRBJ2-7; no clear D. This CDR3 spans 11 amino acids. Germline values: CDR1 SGDLS, CDR2 YYNGEE. V was pared by 0 bases and J by 6 bases, with 4 bases between. CDR3 bases: TGTGCCAGCAGCGTAGATCCCGAGCAGTACTTC. It encodes CASSVDPEQYF.

This clonotype was seen many times. The genes are TRBV19 and TRBJ1-2; D remains unclear. There are 12 residues in the CDR3. Germline V gene lookup returns CDR1 LNHDA and CDR2 SQIVND (reference sequence). Trimming took 4 bases from V and 8 from J, leaving 11 bases between them. Here the CDR3 reads CASSTPHSGYTF. The CDR3 DNA reads as TGTGCCAGTAGTACCCCACATTCAGGCTACACCTTC.

This clonotype appeared many times. The chain uses TRBV7-8 and TRBJ1-5, with D possibly being TRBD1 (5 bases). Trimming left V 5 bases short and J 1 base short, with 9 bases between. Germline assignment: CDR1 SGHVS and CDR2 FQNEAQ. The CDR3 contains 14 residues. CDR3 protein: CASSVRESNQPQHF. DNA for the CDR3: TGTGCCAGCAGCGTCAGGGAAAGCAATCAGCCCCAGCATTTT.

A few counts support this clonotype. The rearrangement uses TRBV28 and TRBJ2-7; perhaps TRBD2 as D (6 bases). The V end was cut by 5 bases, the J end by 0 bases, with 14 bases between. The germline gives CDR1 MDHEN, CDR2 SYDVKM. CDR3 length: 15 amino acids. CDR3 DNA sequence: TGTGCCAGCAGTCCTGGCGGGGTGAGCTCCTACGAGCAGTACTTC. It codes for CASSPGGVSSYEQYF.

As to this clonotype: A much larger clone is a single base away; this may be a read error. The rearrangement uses TRBV6-5 and TRBJ1-2; D ambiguous. The CDR3 contains 14 residues. V gave up 5 bases and J gave up 2 bases, with 12 bases separating them. CDR1 and CDR2 from the germline V gene are MNHEY and SVGAGI. CDR3 in amino acids: CASSTETANYGYTF. CDR3 nucleotide sequence: TGTGCCAGCAGTACTGAGACGGCCAACTATGGCTACACCTTC.

This clonotype showed up many times. The rearrangement links TRBV7-2 to TRBJ2-3; 9 positions agree with TRBD2. The CDR3 length is 16 residues. Germline V gene sequence: CDR1 SGHTA, CDR2 FQGNSA. The trim removed 5 bases at V and 5 bases at J, leaving 11 bases unmatched. CDR3 DNA sequence: TGTGCCAGCAGCCGTGCCGGCGGGAGGGCCGGAGATACGCAGTATTTT. Protein: CASSRAGGRAGDTQYF.

Many counts were recorded for this clonotype. V is TRBV2 and J is TRBJ2-3; D unresolved. Between the trimmed V and J ends, which lost 1 base and 3 bases, there was a span of 5 bases. Germline CDR1 reads SNHLY; CDR2 reads FYNNEI. This CDR3 comprises 13 residues. CDR3 bases: TGTGCCAGCAGTGAAGTAGAGACAGATACGCAGTATTTT. Translation: CASSEVETDTQYF. The whole variable domain, filled in from reference TRBV2 and TRBJ2-3, reads EPEVTQTPSHQVTQMGQEVILRCVPISNHLYFYWYRQILGQKVEFLVSFYNNEISEKSEIFDDQFSVERPDGSNFTLKIRSTKLEDSAMYFCASSEVETDTQYFGPGTRLTVL.

This clonotype showed up just a few times. Written as DNA, the CDR3 is TGTGCCAGCAGCCACCCCAGCGGACTAGGGACCGGGGAGCTGTTTTTT. The encoded protein is CASSHPSGLGTGELFF. This chain uses TRBV3-1 with TRBJ2-2; 7 bases match TRBD2. V shed 3 bases, J shed 5 bases, and the junction held 9 bases outside the gene matches. Germline assignment: CDR1 LGHDT and CDR2 YNNKEL (reference sequence). The CDR3 consists of 16 residues.

About this clonotype: One base away lies a much larger clone, so this may be a sequencing read error. V is TRBV2 and J is TRBJ2-1; 7 bases are a match to TRBD2. Germline V gene sequence: CDR1 SNHLY, CDR2 FYNNEI. The length of the CDR3 is 13 residues. The chain's CDR3 is CASRGTIFDERFF. Here the CDR3 DNA reads TGTGCCAGCAGGGGGACTATTTTCGATGAGCGGTTCTTC.

The gene calls are TRBV5-1 and TRBJ2-3; TRBD1 agrees at 10 bases. Germline CDR1 is SGHRS and CDR2 is YFSETQ. V lost 2 bases and J lost 2; bases outside the gene matches: 8. This CDR3 is 17 amino acids long. The CDR3 DNA is TGCGCCAGCAGCTTTTCCCAGGGACAGGGGATCACAGATACGCAGTATTTT. This sequence encodes CASSFSQGQGITDTQYF.

Regarding this clonotype: A much larger clone lies a single base off, so this may be a read error. The chain uses TRBV18 and TRBJ1-2, with D perhaps matching TRBD1 (6 bases). The CDR3 spans 14 residues. V was trimmed by 3 bases and J by 3 bases, leaving 11 bases between them. Germline loops: CDR1 KGHSH, CDR2 LQKENI. The CDR3 is CASSPAGVDYGYTF. For the CDR3, the DNA is TGTGCCAGCTCACCCGCAGGGGTTGACTATGGCTACACCTTC. Filled out from reference TRBV18 and TRBJ1-2, the complete variable domain reads NAGVMQNPRHLVRRRGQEARLRCSPMKGHSHVYWYRQLPEEGLKFMVYLQKENIIDESGMPKERFSAEFPKEGPSILRIQQVVRGDSAAYFCASSPAGVDYGYTFGSGTRLTVV.

This clonotype appeared many times. The V call is TRBV10-3, the J call TRBJ1-2; no firm D call. There are 13 residues in the CDR3. Germline V gene data show CDR1 as ENHRY and CDR2 as SYGVKD. Trimming took 0 bases from V and 4 from J, leaving 6 bases between them. The CDR3 is CAISESAVYGYTF. The CDR3 nucleotides are TGTGCCATCAGTGAGTCAGCAGTCTATGGCTACACCTTC.